Given below is one T cell receptor (beta chain) in context. Antigen specificity is unknown. The data belong to a study of radiation and T cells in renal cell carcinoma. Profiled with immunoSEQ multiplex PCR; TCRdb holds only in-frame clones, not every one. This table holds 60,000 to 95,000 clones, approximately 87% found once. Looked up from germline, CDR1 is MGHRA and CDR2 is YSYEKL. The V end lost 7 bases, the J end lost 0 bases, and 13 bases lay between the germline ends. The CDR3 loop spans 14 amino acids. Study-level findings and limits: In blood, top tumor clones expanded by 2 weeks, shrinking by 4.

Described time point: blood 4 weeks post-SBRT, at nephrectomy. Specified treatment: 15 Gy SBRT to primary tumor, nephrectomy 4 weeks later. After SBRT, blood was collected at 2 and 4 weeks, plus baseline. The rearrangement links TRBV4-1 to TRBJ2-7; unclear D gene. The sequenced sample was blood, obtained from a patient whose treatment included radiotherapy and nephrectomy. The sequence was collected from an older woman with renal cell carcinoma. Here the CDR3 reads CASKVGLASYEQYF. CDR3 sequence (DNA): TGCGCCAGCAAGGTGGGGTTAGCCTCCTACGAGCAGTACTTC.